This TCR beta chain was sequenced in a study of T cell changes during pregnancy in multiple sclerosis. Data came from immunoSEQ multiplex PCR; TCRdb stores just in-frame clones and leaves some out. Seen here are 50,000 to 65,000 clones, about 88% observed once, and the top ten hold around 1.8%. CDR3 length: 13 residues. Germline V gene sequence: CDR1 LGHNA, CDR2 YNFKEQ. V shed 4 bases and J 5 bases; nucleotides not matched to a gene: 4. The sequencing used peripheral blood, collected after pregnancy. V usage is TRBV4-2 and J usage is TRBJ1-1; 7 bases agree with TRBD1. This clonotype originated in a female donor with multiple sclerosis, enrolled in a pregnancy study. The CDR3 DNA is TGTGCCAGCAGCCTAGCAGGGGGGACTGAAGCTTTCTTT. This sequence encodes CASSLAGGTEAFF.